A single sample gave rise to the 27 T cell receptor beta chains below, sequenced in a study of follicular helper T cells after annual influenza vaccination. Stated time point: 2013-2014 season, 7 days after vaccination. Method: immunoSEQ multiplex PCR; TCRdb's copy keeps in-frame clones and lacks some. The data show more than 550 clones, 68% seen once. Specimen: CXCR5+ CD38+ circulating T follicular helper cells from blood, collected 7 days after influenza vaccination. The subset: circulating Tfh, non-naive CD4+CXCR5+PD-1+ (ICOS+CD38+ or ICOS-CD38-). The receptors were gathered from an adult who received the influenza vaccine.

CDR3 DNA: TGTGCCAGCAGTTTACGTCCAGATATGAACACTGAAGCTTTCTTT. This codes for CASSLRPDMNTEAFF. This chain uses TRBV27 with TRBJ1-1, with D uncertain. The germline V gene has CDR1 MNHEY and CDR2 SMNVEV (reference sequence). The CDR3 runs 15 residues. V was trimmed by 2 bases and J by 0 bases, leaving 10 bases between them.

The chain links TRBV5-6 to TRBJ2-4, with D hard to call. V lost 1 base to trimming and J lost 0 bases, with 14 bases between them. Germline V gene lookup returns CDR1 SGHDT and CDR2 YYEEEE. This CDR3 is built from 17 residues. The CDR3 DNA sequence: TGTGCCAGCAGCTTGTGGCCGCTCCTCCTAGCCAAAAACATTCAGTACTTC. Amino acid sequence: CASSLWPLLLAKNIQYF.

The chain employs TRBV7-2 and TRBJ1-1, with D maybe TRBD1 (5 bases). The germline gives CDR1 SGHTA, CDR2 FQGNSA. This CDR3 contains 15 residues. Trimming removed 3 bases from V and 2 bases from J, with 13 bases in between. The CDR3 sequence is CASSFLVRENTEAFF. The CDR3, as DNA: TGTGCCAGCAGCTTCCTAGTCAGGGAAAACACTGAAGCTTTCTTT.

This clone was detected once. The V gene is TRBV28, the J gene TRBJ1-5; 10 bases fit TRBD1. Germline CDR1 is MDHEN and CDR2 is SYDVKM. The CDR3 totals 16 residues. J lost 6 bases, V lost 5 bases, and 10 bases had no gene match. CDR3 DNA: TGTGCCAGCAGTCCGCTGACAGGGGGCCTCGGTCAGCCCCAGCATTTT. Its translation: CASSPLTGGLGQPQHF.

The V call is TRBV4-3, the J call TRBJ2-7; tentatively, D is TRBD1 (5 bases). Germline V gene data show CDR1 as LGHNA and CDR2 as YSLEER. Trimming removed 0 bases from V and 4 bases from J, with 10 bases in between. This CDR3 has 14 residues. The CDR3, as DNA: TGCGCCAGCAGCCAAGAGCCAGGGCCTTACGAGCAGTACTTC. Translation: CASSQEPGPYEQYF.

The chain is built from TRBV9 and TRBJ2-2; TRBD2 aligns across 10 bases. CDR3 length: 16 amino acids. J gave up 6 bases and V 0 bases, and 5 bases lay outside the gene matches. Germline assignment: CDR1 SGDLS and CDR2 YYNGEE. The CDR3 loop reads CASSVDPLAGAGELFF. CDR3 coding DNA: TGTGCCAGCAGCGTAGACCCGCTAGCGGGAGCCGGGGAGCTGTTTTTT.

This clone was observed a handful of times. The chain uses TRBV28 and TRBJ1-1, with TRBD1 as a possible D gene (6 bases). The CDR3 length is 11 residues. The V gene lost 9 bases and the J gene lost 4 bases, with 9 bases spanning the gap. Germline lookup yields CDR1 MDHEN and CDR2 SYDVKM. The CDR3 DNA follows: TGTGCCAGACAGGGTTCCACTGAAGCTTTCTTT. Its translation: CARQGSTEAFF.

J is TRBJ1-5 and V is TRBV18; tentatively, D is TRBD1 (5 bases). The CDR3 is 16 amino acids. Germline V CDR1 and CDR2: KGHSH, LQKENI. V shed 6 bases and J shed 6 bases, with 21 bases lying between them. The CDR3 spells CASSGYDSASGQPQHF. CDR3 coding DNA: TGTGCCAGCTCGGGATACGACAGTGCCTCCGGTCAGCCCCAGCATTTT.

The chain has TRBV14 and TRBJ1-3; D unclear. V was cut by 0 bases and J by 3 bases, with 9 bases left in between. Per germline, CDR1 SGHDN and CDR2 FVKESK. The CDR3 has 15 residues. CDR3: CASSQELRYGNTIYF. The CDR3 DNA follows: TGTGCCAGCAGCCAAGAACTCCGTTATGGAAACACCATATATTTT.

The chain combines TRBV6-1 with TRBJ2-5; no clear D. The CDR3 is 11 amino acids. Germline CDR1 and CDR2: MNHNS and SASEGT. Deletions cut 6 bases from V and 3 bases from J, with 5 bases between. Here the CDR3 DNA reads TGTGCCAGCAGCCAAAAAGAGACCCAGTACTTC. Its protein is CASSQKETQYF.

The chain combines TRBV4-1 with TRBJ2-5; unclear D gene. Germline V CDR1 and CDR2: MGHRA, YSYEKL. This CDR3 spans 14 amino acids. V lost 1 base to trimming and J lost 2 bases, with 8 bases between them. The CDR3 DNA is TGCGCCAGCAGCCAAGGGAATAGTCAAGAGACCCAGTACTTC. Encoded protein: CASSQGNSQETQYF.

This clone has a handful of counts. This sequence joins TRBV28 and TRBJ2-7, with 11 nucleotides matching TRBD1. This CDR3 comprises 15 residues. CDR1 MDHEN and CDR2 SYDVKM come from the germline V gene. V was clipped by 9 bases and J by 3 bases; unmatched bases: 10. CDR3 sequence (DNA): TGTGCCAGTTTAACATCGGGACAGGGGGTCTACGAGCAGTACTTC. Translating gives CASLTSGQGVYEQYF.

The chain uses TRBV4-1 and TRBJ2-3; 13 nucleotides line up with TRBD2. The CDR3 is 20 amino acids. CDR1 and CDR2 from the germline V gene are MGHRA and YSYEKL. After removal of 4 bases from V and 4 bases from J, the junction contained 17 bases not matched to a gene. CDR3 nucleotides: TGCGCCAGCAGCCGTAAAAGCCCCGGACTAGCGGGAGAATTGGCAGATACGCAGTATTTT. It translates to CASSRKSPGLAGELADTQYF.

A remark on this clone: The junction departs from germline at one end; a sequencing error may be responsible. V is TRBV18 and J is TRBJ2-7, with TRBD2 identical over 8 bases. The CDR3 length is 13 residues. Germline V lookup: CDR1 KGHSH, CDR2 LQKENI. The DNA of the CDR3 is TGCGCAATGCCACGGGGGGGCAAGTACGAGCAGTACTTC. It is translated as CAMPRGGKYEQYF.

The V gene is TRBV19, the J gene TRBJ1-5; no clear D gene. Trimming pared 7 bases from V and 3 bases from J, leaving 13 bases between. There are 14 residues in the CDR3. The germline gives CDR1 LNHDA, CDR2 SQIVND (reference sequence). DNA of the CDR3: TGTGCCAGTAATCTCCTCTGGGCCAATCAGCCCCAGCATTTT. Amino acids: CASNLLWANQPQHF.

The chain carries TRBV5-5 and TRBJ2-1, with a possible D match to TRBD2 (6 bases). Germline CDR1 is SGHKS and CDR2 is YYEKEE (reference sequence). The length of the CDR3 is 14 residues. V was shortened by 4 bases and J by 4 bases, with 12 bases between the two germline ends. CDR3 protein: CASSRAGQYNEQFF. CDR3 bases: TGTGCCAGCAGCCGAGCGGGCCAATACAATGAGCAGTTCTTC.

The rearrangement uses TRBV7-6 and TRBJ2-2; D may be TRBD2 (6 bases). The CDR3 length is 15 residues. V was pared by 5 bases and J by 2 bases, with 12 bases between. Looked up from germline, CDR1 is SGHVS and CDR2 is FNYEAQ. The DNA of the CDR3 is TGTGCCAGCAGCCGTGGTGCGGGAAACACCGGGGAGCTGTTTTTT. As protein: CASSRGAGNTGELFF.

The rearrangement uses TRBV6-6 and TRBJ2-1; D possibly corresponds to TRBD2 (6 bases). CDR1 and CDR2 (germline): MNHNY, SVGAGI (reference sequence). CDR3 length: 14 residues. V gave up 2 bases and J gave up 8 bases, with 13 bases separating them. In DNA, the CDR3 is TGTGCCAGCAGTTACCCGGGACTGGTGGATGAGCAGTTCTTC. Translating it yields CASSYPGLVDEQFF.

This clone occurred a few times. The chain combines TRBV5-4 with TRBJ1-2, with 7 bases fitting TRBD1. V lost 0 bases, J lost 4 bases, and 12 bases stayed unmatched. The CDR3 length is 17 residues. Germline V CDR1 and CDR2: SGHNT, YYREEE (reference sequence). The CDR3 reads CASSLGLRDSLSYGYTF. In nucleotides, the CDR3 is TGTGCCAGCAGCTTGGGGTTGCGGGACAGCCTCTCCTATGGCTACACCTTC.

This chain uses TRBV2 with TRBJ2-3; 7 bases align to TRBD1. In germline, CDR1 is SNHLY, CDR2 FYNNEI. This CDR3 has 14 amino acids. V was pared by 5 bases and J by 2 bases, with 4 bases of the junction left unmatched. This CDR3 is CASSPQGHTDTQYF. CDR3 nucleotides: TGTGCCAGCAGTCCACAGGGGCACACAGATACGCAGTATTTT.

The rearrangement links TRBV19 to TRBJ1-1; a possible D gene is TRBD1 (6 bases). The germline V gene encodes CDR1 LNHDA and CDR2 SQIVND (reference sequence). The germline V and J ends were trimmed by 6 bases and 5 bases, with 16 bases remaining between them. This CDR3 spans 14 amino acids. The CDR3 is CASSLLGASTEAFF. In DNA, the CDR3 is TGTGCCAGTAGCCTGCTGGGGGCGAGTACTGAAGCTTTCTTT.

By share, this clone counts as large. Distinct nucleotide sequences in the sample also encode this CDR3. The J gene is TRBJ2-2, the V gene TRBV5-1; D is uncertain. Germline V gene lookup returns CDR1 SGHRS and CDR2 YFSETQ. The CDR3 is made up of 14 amino acids. V lost 2 bases and J 0 bases, leaving 5 bases between the germline ends. The CDR3 region is CASSFSPNTGELFF. CDR3 nucleotide sequence: TGCGCCAGCAGCTTTAGCCCGAACACCGGGGAGCTGTTTTTT.

The V call is TRBV7-2, the J call TRBJ1-1; no definite D call. The CDR3 length is 15 residues. V was pared by 1 base and J by 1 base, with 10 bases between. Germline values: CDR1 SGHTA, CDR2 FQGNSA. CDR3 bases: TGTGCCAGCAGCTTAGGGCGGGGAAGGAACACTGAAGCTTTCTTT. It specifies CASSLGRGRNTEAFF.

The chain links TRBV10-3 to TRBJ2-2; D might be TRBD1 (7 bases). Trimming took 3 bases from V and 4 from J, leaving 12 bases between them. The germline V gene encodes CDR1 ENHRY and CDR2 SYGVKD. The CDR3 extends over 15 amino acids. CDR3 protein: CAISDNRGGTGELFF. Here the CDR3 DNA reads TGTGCCATCAGTGACAACAGGGGAGGCACCGGGGAGCTGTTTTTT.

The rearrangement joins TRBV18 to TRBJ1-1; 7 nucleotides match TRBD1. The CDR3 has 15 residues. The ends lost 3 bases at V and 6 bases at J; junction bases unmatched: 10. Germline assignment: CDR1 KGHSH and CDR2 LQKENI. The CDR3 DNA follows: TGTGCCAGCTCACCCTCGACAGGGATCATATCTGAAGCTTTCTTT. This sequence encodes CASSPSTGIISEAFF.

This chain uses TRBV18 with TRBJ1-3; D possibly corresponds to TRBD1 (5 bases). Looked up from germline, CDR1 is KGHSH and CDR2 is LQKENI. This CDR3 is built from 16 residues. V was pared by 3 bases and J by 0 bases, with 12 bases between. The CDR3 DNA is TGTGCCAGCTCACCTTTTGACAGCAGCTCTGGAAACACCATATATTTT. Translated, it gives CASSPFDSSSGNTIYF.

This clone has just a few counts. The chain joins TRBV5-1 to TRBJ1-6, with a weak D call TRBD1 (5 bases). V lost 0 bases and J lost 7, with 11 bases in between. CDR1 and CDR2 from the germline V gene are SGHRS and YFSETQ. This CDR3 has 15 amino acids. The CDR3 coding sequence is TGCGCCAGCAGCTTGGTGCGGGACCAGAATTCACCCCTCCACTTT. Its translation is CASSLVRDQNSPLHF.